This TCR beta chain is from a study of CD8+CD57+ T cells in acquired aplastic anemia. Overall study context: Across the sorted CD4+ and CD8+ cells, DNA amounts averaged roughly 3.5 ug.

Profiles of TCR beta VDJ and CDR3 were generated from a genomic DNA template. Via MiXCR, TCRdb re-called the reads, giving one row per CDR3 protein. The sample lists some 410,000 distinct CDR3 sequences, 65% to 80% occurring once. CDR1 is SGDLS, CDR2 YYNGEE, per germline. The CDR3 is made up of 16 amino acids. The J segment lost 4 bases and the V segment lost 3 bases, leaving 6 bases of the junction unmatched. Whole-study results and caveats: Significant differences in CD8+ Simpson's diversity were not observed between patients and controls. Comparison of patients with controls identified nearly 30 shared CD8+ CDR3 sequences.

With respect to this clonotype: Its antigen is unknown.

The receptor's source is a human donor in good health, serving as a control. V gene TRBV9 combines with J gene TRBJ1-6; 8 bases map to TRBD1. The material sequenced was sorted CD4+, CD8+, or CD8+CD57+ T cells (not recorded which) from PBMCs. The CDR3 coding sequence is TGTGCCAGCAGCGCGGACAGGGCGCAATATAATTCACCCCTCCACTTT. Residues: CASSADRAQYNSPLHF.